The rows below give T cell receptor beta chains drawn from one sample of a study of T-cell memory formation after mild COVID-19. TCRdb re-derived calls from the 5' RACE reads in MiXCR, one entry per CDR3 protein. In the table there are some 150,000 distinct CDR3 sequences, roughly a fifth of which are singletons. Material: PBMCs or a T cell subset sorted from them (not recorded which). The receptors were gathered from an adult woman who had mild COVID-19 (a few samples of this study predate the infection). Cell type and time point are not known. CDR3s include the opening cysteine and the closing phenylalanine or tryptophan. The order of the fields is clone size, J gene, V gene, D gene, CDR3 protein, CDR3 DNA. A D gene is named only where the DNA matches it firmly. Size is omitted from some rows. Given values are once, few, many or a class for expanded clones.

few	TRBJ2-7	TRBV27	-	CASSLSGGQTYEQYF	TGTGCCAGCAGTTTATCGGGCGGGCAAACCTACGAGCAGTACTTC
-	TRBJ2-1	TRBV12-3/TRBV12-4	TRBD1	CATGDRGSYNEQFF	TGTGCCACTGGGGACAGGGGATCCTACAATGAGCAGTTCTTC
-	TRBJ2-1	TRBV20-1	TRBD2	CSAQREVVNEQFF	TGCAGTGCGCAGCGGGAGGTAGTAAATGAGCAGTTCTTC
-	TRBJ1-2	TRBV12-3/TRBV12-4	-	CASSSSGTRGYTF	TGTGCCAGCAGTTCCAGCGGGACGCGAGGCTACACCTTC
-	TRBJ1-1	TRBV7-6	TRBD1	CASSFQGAGDTEAFF	TGTGCCAGCAGCTTCCAGGGGGCCGGGGACACTGAAGCTTTCTTT
-	TRBJ2-3	TRBV4-2	-	CASSRNPGTPWEDTQYF	TGTGCCAGCAGCCGAAATCCCGGGACACCTTGGGAAGATACGCAGTATTTT
-	TRBJ2-3	TRBV3-1	-	CASRQTGWTTDTQYF	TGTGCCAGCAGACAGACGGGATGGACCACAGATACGCAGTATTTT
-	TRBJ1-1	TRBV6-6	-	CASSYSTNRPVAFF	TGTGCCAGCAGTTACTCGACAAATCGTCCTGTAGCTTTCTTT
few	TRBJ2-1	TRBV5-1	-	CASSLGELDEQFF	TGCGCCAGCAGCTTGGGGGAGCTCGATGAGCAGTTCTTC
-	TRBJ2-4	TRBV7-6	-	CASSGERGGAGAKNIQYF	TGTGCCAGCAGCGGGGAGAGGGGGGGCGCGGGAGCCAAAAACATTCAGTACTTC
-	TRBJ2-1	TRBV2	-	CASSTGSEQFF	TGTGCCAGCAGTACAGGGTCTGAGCAGTTCTTC
-	TRBJ2-5	TRBV5-1	-	CASTASAAAPRETQYF	TGCGCCAGCACGGCGTCTGCCGCGGCTCCAAGAGAGACCCAGTACTTC
medium-sized	TRBJ2-5	TRBV7-8	-	CASSFGIQETQYF	TGTGCCAGCAGCTTCGGAATCCAAGAGACCCAGTACTTC
few	TRBJ2-2	TRBV14	-	CASSQASRTGELFF	TGTGCCAGCAGCCAAGCCTCACGGACCGGGGAGCTGTTTTTT
-	TRBJ2-3	TRBV24-1	-	CATSDPGSGTDTQYF	TGTGCCACCAGTGACCCAGGGTCAGGCACAGATACGCAGTATTTT
few	TRBJ2-5	TRBV6-2/TRBV6-3	-	CASRWDTRSSGGLLETQYF	TGTGCCAGCAGATGGGACACGCGGTCGTCGGGAGGCCTTCTTGAGACCCAGTACTTC
-	TRBJ2-7	TRBV18	TRBD1	CASSSRQGVRYEQYF	TGTGCCAGCTCAAGCAGACAGGGGGTTCGGTACGAGCAGTACTTC
-	TRBJ2-3	TRBV5-8	-	CASSSPGRTDTQYF	TGTGCCAGCAGCTCCCCGGGGCGGACAGATACGCAGTATTTT
-	TRBJ2-2	TRBV4-3	TRBD2	CASSHPPGLAGTGELFF	TGCGCCAGCAGCCACCCACCGGGACTAGCGGGAACCGGGGAGCTGTTTTTT
few	TRBJ2-2	TRBV5-1	-	CASSLSSSNLGELFF	TGCGCCAGCAGCTTGTCTAGCTCGAATTTGGGGGAGCTGTTTTTT
few	TRBJ2-2	TRBV11-1	-	CASSPGRSTGELFF	TGTGCCAGCAGTCCCGGACGGAGCACCGGGGAGCTGTTTTTT
-	TRBJ2-1	TRBV6-2/TRBV6-3	TRBD2	CASSERTSGRKVNEQFF	TGTGCCAGCAGTGAACGGACTAGCGGGAGGAAGGTTAATGAGCAGTTCTTC
-	TRBJ2-3	TRBV24-1	TRBD2	CATSDRGLAGHTDTQYF	TGTGCCACCAGTGACCGTGGACTAGCGGGCCACACAGATACGCAGTATTTT
once	TRBJ1-3	TRBV12-3/TRBV12-4	TRBD1	CASTPGQLFSGNTIYF	TGTGCCAGCACCCCGGGACAGCTGTTCTCTGGAAACACCATATATTTT
few	TRBJ2-7	TRBV24-1	TRBD1	CAASEGAGDEQYF	TGTGCCGCCTCAGAGGGGGCAGGCGACGAGCAGTACTTC
-	TRBJ2-1	TRBV7-8	TRBD2	CASSTRGGVYEQFF	TGTGCCAGCAGTACGCGGGGGGGCGTTTATGAGCAGTTCTTC
few	TRBJ2-1	TRBV4-2	-	CASSQAEIEQFF	TGTGCCAGCAGCCAAGCTGAGATTGAGCAGTTCTTC
few	TRBJ2-7	TRBV12-3/TRBV12-4	-	CASSLVGYQAYEQYF	TGTGCCAGCAGTTTAGTGGGATACCAGGCCTACGAGCAGTACTTC
few	TRBJ1-6	TRBV20-1	-	CSARAQGNSPLHF	TGCAGTGCTAGGGCACAGGGAAATTCACCCCTCCACTTT
-	TRBJ2-1	TRBV4-2	TRBD2	CASSHSTSGLYNEQFF	TGTGCCAGCAGCCACTCAACTAGCGGCCTTTACAATGAGCAGTTCTTC
few	TRBJ2-7	TRBV4-1	TRBD2	CASSQLPPGLGTYEQYF	TGCGCCAGCAGCCAACTCCCACCGGGACTAGGGACCTACGAGCAGTACTTC